This T cell receptor (beta chain) is from a study of T cell responses to AZD1222 COVID-19 vaccine. General study points: Possibly, clonal diversity was underestimated; donors were largely white British and included more females. Two AZD1222 doses significantly raised spike-specific TCR breadth and depth over controls.

This table comes from immunoSEQ multiplex PCR, and its TCRdb copy is limited to in-frame clones, with some not included. The sample includes around 99,000 clones, 92% of them seen just once. Concerning this clone: Its antigen remains unidentified.

The TCR comes from an adult who received the AZD1222 COVID-19 vaccine. The sequences come from peripheral blood, collected 28 days after the second AZD1222 dose.

CDR3 bases: TGTGCCAGCAGCTTAGGGTTCGGGGGGACAGATACGCAGTATTTT. Encoded protein: CASSLGFGGTDTQYF. The chain links TRBV7-2 to TRBJ2-3, with 7 bases fitting TRBD2. Germline trimming cut 1 base from V and 3 bases from J; bases unmatched to any gene: 4. This CDR3 comprises 15 residues. From germline, CDR1 is SGHTA and CDR2 FQGNSA.